One T cell receptor (beta chain) is described in this entry. Its antigen is not known. Here immunoSEQ multiplex PCR was the method, and the copy in TCRdb shows in-frame clones only, minus some. The repertoire includes fewer than 150,000 clones, more than 75% of them detected once, and 3.1% sits in the top ten. The data were taken from a study of T cell responses to AZD1222 COVID-19 vaccine. Findings and limits, study-wide: Dominant CD4 TCR responses targeted spike regions 160-218 and 743-854.

The sample here was peripheral blood, taken 28 days after the second AZD1222 dose. The TCR sequence derives from an adult who received the AZD1222 COVID-19 vaccine.

CDR3 protein: CASSSDSHTEAFF. Here the CDR3 DNA reads TGCGCCAGCAGCTCGGACAGTCACACTGAAGCTTTCTTT. This chain uses TRBV5-1 with TRBJ1-1, with D possibly TRBD1 on 6 matching bases. V gave up 3 bases and J gave up 3 bases, with 9 bases separating them. Germline CDR1 and CDR2: SGHRS and YFSETQ. The CDR3 is 13 residues long.